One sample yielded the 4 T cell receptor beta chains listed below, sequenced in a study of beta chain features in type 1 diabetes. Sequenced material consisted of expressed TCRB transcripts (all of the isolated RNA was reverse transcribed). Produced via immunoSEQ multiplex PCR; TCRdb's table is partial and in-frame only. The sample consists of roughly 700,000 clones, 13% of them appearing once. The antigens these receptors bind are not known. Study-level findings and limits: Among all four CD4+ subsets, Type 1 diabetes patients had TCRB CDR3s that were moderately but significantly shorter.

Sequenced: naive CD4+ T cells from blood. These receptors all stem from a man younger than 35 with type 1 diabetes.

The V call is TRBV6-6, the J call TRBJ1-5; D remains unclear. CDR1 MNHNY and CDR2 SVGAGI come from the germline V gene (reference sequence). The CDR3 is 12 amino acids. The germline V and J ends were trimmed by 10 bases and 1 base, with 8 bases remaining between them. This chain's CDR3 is CATAGSNQPQHF. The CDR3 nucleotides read TGTGCCACAGCGGGAAGCAATCAGCCCCAGCATTTT.

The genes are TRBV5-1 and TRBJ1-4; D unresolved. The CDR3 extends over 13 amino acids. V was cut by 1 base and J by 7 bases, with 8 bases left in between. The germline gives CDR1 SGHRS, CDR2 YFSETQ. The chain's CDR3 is CASSLWPGEKLFF. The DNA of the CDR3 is TGCGCCAGCAGCTTGTGGCCGGGTGAAAAACTGTTTTTT.

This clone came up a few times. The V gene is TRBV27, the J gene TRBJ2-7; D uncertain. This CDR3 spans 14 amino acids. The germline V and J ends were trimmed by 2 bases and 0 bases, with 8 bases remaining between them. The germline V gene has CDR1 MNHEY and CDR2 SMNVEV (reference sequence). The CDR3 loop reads CASSLEDRSYEQYF. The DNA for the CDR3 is TGTGCCAGCAGTTTAGAGGACCGCTCCTACGAGCAGTACTTC.

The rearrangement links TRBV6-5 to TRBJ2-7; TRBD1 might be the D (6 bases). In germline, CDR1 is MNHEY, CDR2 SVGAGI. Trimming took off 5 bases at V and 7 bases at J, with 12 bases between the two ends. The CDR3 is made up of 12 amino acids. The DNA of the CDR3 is TGTGCCAGCAGTACAGGGCCGGGGGAGCAGTACTTC. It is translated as CASSTGPGEQYF.